The source of this T cell receptor (beta chain) is a study of blood T cell repertoires in COVID-19. Study-level background: The analysed material was cDNA or gDNA that came from T cells, B-cell-depleted T cells, or PBMCs.

CDR1 is WNHNN, CDR2 SYGVQD, per germline (reference sequence). Trimming took off 2 bases at V and 2 bases at J, with 10 bases between the two ends. The CDR3 length is 15 residues. TCRdb keeps only in-frame clones here, not all; method: immunoSEQ multiplex PCR. The table records approximately 250,000 clones, approximately 86% of them present only once. This TCR derives from a woman in her sixties with active or convalescent COVID-19. V usage is TRBV10-1 and J usage is TRBJ2-1, with a weak D call TRBD2 (6 bases). The sample consisted of peripheral blood. This chain's CDR3 is CASSEGLAPYNEQFF. In DNA, the CDR3 is TGCGCCAGCAGTGAGGGGCTAGCGCCCTACAATGAGCAGTTCTTC.